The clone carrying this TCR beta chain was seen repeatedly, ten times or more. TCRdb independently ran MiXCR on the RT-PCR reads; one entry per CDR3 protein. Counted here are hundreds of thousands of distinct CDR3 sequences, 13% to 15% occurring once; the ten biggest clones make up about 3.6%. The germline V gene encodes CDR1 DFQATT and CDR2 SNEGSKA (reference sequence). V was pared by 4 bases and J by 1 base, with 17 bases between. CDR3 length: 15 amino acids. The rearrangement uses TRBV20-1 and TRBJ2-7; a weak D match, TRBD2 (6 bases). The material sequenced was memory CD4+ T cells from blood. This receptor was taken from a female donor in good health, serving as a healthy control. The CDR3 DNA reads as TGCAGTGCTAACGAGGAGGGAGGATGGTCCTACGAGCAGTACTTC. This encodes CSANEEGGWSYEQYF.